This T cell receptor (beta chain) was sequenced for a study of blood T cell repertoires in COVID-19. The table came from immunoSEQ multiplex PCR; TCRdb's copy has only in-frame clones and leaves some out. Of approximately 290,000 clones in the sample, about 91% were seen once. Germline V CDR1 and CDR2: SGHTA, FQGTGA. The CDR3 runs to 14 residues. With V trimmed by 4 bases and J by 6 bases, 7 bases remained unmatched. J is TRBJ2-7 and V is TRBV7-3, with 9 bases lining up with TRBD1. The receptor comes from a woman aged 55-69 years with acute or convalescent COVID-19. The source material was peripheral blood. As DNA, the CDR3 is TGTGCCAGCAGCTCCGGGACAGGGTCCCGCGAGCAGTACTTC. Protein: CASSSGTGSREQYF.